The clone carrying this T cell receptor (beta chain) has just a few counts. The record originates from a study of regulatory T cells in long-lasting Graves disease. Stated time point: newly diagnosed GD, antithyroid drugs for less than 3 months. The TCR library was made from RNA that had been extracted from PBMCs in TRIzol. Patients were enrolled at an endocrinology department in Xi'an, China. Construction of TCR beta libraries relied on iRepertoire HTBI primers and on Arm-PCR targeting CDR3 regions. MiXCR, applied by TCRdb to the multiplex PCR reads, yields one record per CDR3 protein. The sample lists around 500,000 distinct CDR3 sequences; roughly 16% were seen once. The V gene's germline CDR1 is SGHTA and CDR2 FQGTGA. V lost 4 bases and J 6 bases, leaving 13 bases between the germline ends. This CDR3 has 14 amino acids. The same sample was also used in a study of T cells in Graves' hyperthyroidism and ophthalmopathy. That work adds: The HTBI primer set served for first-round RT-PCR of the TCR CDR3.

The sequence came from a middle-aged woman with Graves disease. The sequenced sample was peripheral blood mononuclear cells (PBMCs), obtained at new diagnosis, from a patient treated with antithyroid drugs. The chain recombines TRBV7-3 with TRBJ1-3; D possibly corresponds to TRBD1 (6 bases). The CDR3 reads CASSSSGVENTIYF. The CDR3 DNA reads as TGTGCCAGCAGCTCCTCAGGGGTTGAAAACACCATATATTTT.